This TCR beta chain was identified during a study of cytomegalovirus exposure and HLA in healthy donors. Study information: Out of 180 million or so T cells, an earlier analysis found roughly 110 million unique TCR beta sequences in total.

On this clone: Its antigen is unknown.

A multiplex PCR was run with 60 Vbeta primers and 13 Jbeta primers. Some clones are missing from TCRdb's copy, which holds only in-frame ones; the method was immunoSEQ multiplex PCR. The table includes about 200,000 clones, over 65% detected once. Findings and limits, study-wide: When presence/absence was analysed, sequencing depth was taken to be roughly uniform across donors. Diagnosis of cytomegalovirus status made by the classifier reportedly showed high specificity and sensitivity.

CDR1 SGHRS and CDR2 YFSETQ come from the germline V gene. The CDR3 length is 14 residues. The V gene end was trimmed by 1 base and the J gene end by 6 bases; junction bases not matched to a gene: 5. Each donor was nominally healthy when sampled (though unrecorded immune exposures were likely). This clonotype was obtained from a woman aged 25 to 45 in good health and CMV-seronegative. This chain uses TRBV5-1 with TRBJ1-1; 8 bases align to TRBD1. Sequencing used PBMCs. The chain's CDR3 is CASSLQGAMAEAFF. The CDR3 bases are TGCGCCAGCAGCTTGCAGGGGGCGATGGCTGAAGCTTTCTTT.